A selection of T cell receptor beta chains follows, all from one sample in a study of cytomegalovirus exposure and HLA in healthy donors. Generated by immunoSEQ multiplex PCR, the TCRdb table keeps only in-frame clones and is missing some. The sample holds some 200,000 clones; about 90% are singletons and the top ten take around 1%. The sequencing input was PBMCs. The receptors stem from a woman aged 18-30 years in good health and CMV-seronegative. Each CDR3 is given with its conserved first and last residue. A D gene is named only where the DNA matches it firmly. Clone size is stated in some rows and not others, as once, few, many or a class when expanded.

v_call	clone_size	j_call	d_call	cdr3_aa	cdr3_nt
TRBV29-1	NA	TRBJ2-7	NA	CSVEDGQKYEQYF	TGCAGCGTTGAGGATGGGCAGAAATACGAGCAGTACTTC
TRBV6-1	NA	TRBJ2-7	NA	CASSVDRSYEQYF	TGTGCCAGCAGTGTAGACAGGTCCTACGAGCAGTACTTC
TRBV5-1	NA	TRBJ2-7	TRBD1	CASSLVAGGSGEQYF	TGCGCCAGCAGCTTGGTGGCAGGGGGTTCCGGCGAGCAGTACTTC
TRBV5-1	NA	TRBJ2-1	TRBD2	CASSLLAGVGREQFF	TGCGCCAGCAGCTTATTAGCGGGAGTAGGGCGTGAGCAGTTCTTC
TRBV7-9	NA	TRBJ1-3	NA	CASSALRSGGPGNTIYF	TGTGCCAGCAGCGCCCTCCGATCGGGGGGGCCTGGAAACACCATATATTTT
TRBV7-6	NA	TRBJ1-3	NA	CASSYTPQGNSGNTIYF	TGTGCCAGCAGTTACACGCCGCAGGGAAACTCTGGAAACACCATATATTTT
TRBV30	NA	TRBJ1-3	NA	CALYSSGNTIYF	TGTGCCCTCTATTCCTCTGGAAACACCATATATTTT
TRBV11-3	NA	TRBJ2-3	NA	CASSGGGGRTDTQYF	TGTGCCAGCAGCGGAGGGGGCGGTCGGACAGATACGCAGTATTTT
TRBV4-1	NA	TRBJ2-2	NA	CASSQSNTGELFF	TGCGCCAGCAGCCAGTCAAACACCGGGGAGCTGTTTTTT
TRBV2	NA	TRBJ1-5	TRBD1	CASNEQGNQPQHF	TGTGCCAGTAATGAACAGGGGAATCAGCCCCAGCATTTT
TRBV4-2	once	TRBJ2-1	TRBD1	CASSQAPQGGYYNEQFF	TGTGCCAGCAGCCAAGCCCCACAGGGGGGATACTACAATGAGCAGTTCTTC
TRBV6-5	once	TRBJ1-3	NA	CASSYSPSGNTIYF	TGTGCCAGCAGTTACTCGCCCAGTGGAAACACCATATATTTT
TRBV27	NA	TRBJ2-3	TRBD2	CASSEASGDNTQYF	TGTGCCAGCAGTGAAGCTAGCGGAGATAATACGCAGTATTTT
TRBV18	NA	TRBJ2-7	NA	CASSPPGYEQYF	TGTGCCAGCTCACCACCCGGCTACGAGCAGTACTTC
TRBV27	NA	TRBJ2-7	TRBD2	CASSPRLAVSYEQYF	TGTGCCAGCAGTCCCCGACTAGCGGTATCCTACGAGCAGTACTTC
TRBV19	NA	TRBJ1-1	TRBD1	CASSIVPGGMGEAFF	TGTGCCAGTAGTATAGTTCCAGGGGGCATGGGTGAAGCTTTCTTT
TRBV10-3	NA	TRBJ2-7	NA	CASGEGSYEQYF	TGTGCCTCCGGCGAGGGCTCCTACGAGCAGTACTTC
TRBV7-9	few	TRBJ1-1	NA	CASSLTRGDTEAFF	TGTGCCAGCAGCCTGACCCGGGGGGACACTGAAGCTTTCTTT
TRBV30	NA	TRBJ1-1	NA	CAWRARGTNTEAFF	TGTGCCTGGAGGGCCCGGGGGACGAACACTGAAGCTTTCTTT
TRBV4-1	NA	TRBJ1-4	NA	CASSQDVQANEKLFF	TGCGCCAGCAGCCAAGATGTGCAGGCGAATGAAAAACTGTTTTTT
TRBV9	NA	TRBJ2-7	NA	CASSGRVGQDYEQYF	TGTGCCAGCAGCGGGAGGGTCGGACAGGACTACGAGCAGTACTTC
TRBV7-6	NA	TRBJ2-3	TRBD2	CASSSRTSGRALGQYF	TGTGCCAGCAGCTCGAGGACTAGCGGGAGGGCCCTAGGGCAGTATTTT
TRBV6-6	NA	TRBJ2-1	TRBD2	CASRELADSNEQFF	TGTGCCAGCAGAGAGCTAGCGGACTCAAATGAGCAGTTCTTC
TRBV11-2	NA	TRBJ2-2	TRBD1	CASNRDRDTGELFF	TGTGCCAGCAATCGGGACAGGGACACCGGGGAGCTGTTTTTT
TRBV5-1	NA	TRBJ1-3	NA	CASSLDRVSGNTIYF	TGCGCCAGCAGCTTGGACAGAGTCTCTGGAAACACCATATATTTT
TRBV6-5	NA	TRBJ2-7	NA	CASSYSFQGSYEQYF	TGTGCCAGCAGTTACTCGTTTCAGGGCTCCTACGAGCAGTACTTC
TRBV5-8	NA	TRBJ2-7	NA	CASSTGTRAYEQYF	TGTGCCAGCAGCACAGGGACAAGGGCCTACGAGCAGTACTTC
TRBV29-1	NA	TRBJ2-7	TRBD1	CSVVPPGQVFHEQYF	TGCAGCGTTGTACCCCCGGGACAGGTGTTCCACGAGCAGTACTTC
TRBV19	NA	TRBJ2-5	TRBD1	CASSTTDRGYVETQYF	TGTGCCAGTAGCACTACGGACAGGGGGTACGTGGAGACCCAGTACTTC
TRBV27	NA	TRBJ1-2	NA	CASSLSGGSYGYTF	TGTGCCAGCAGTTTATCGGGGGGGTCCTATGGCTACACCTTC
TRBV7-8	many	TRBJ1-1	NA	CASTSVGGLEAFF	TGTGCCAGCACCTCAGTAGGGGGTCTTGAAGCTTTCTTT
TRBV10-2	NA	TRBJ1-3	NA	CASIEKTGNTIYF	TGCGCCAGCATAGAGAAGACAGGAAACACCATATATTTT
TRBV7-9	few	TRBJ2-7	NA	CASGAGRLNEQYF	TGTGCCAGCGGGGCGGGGAGATTGAACGAGCAGTACTTC
TRBV28	NA	TRBJ1-5	TRBD1	CASSLGQGGNQPQHF	TGTGCCAGCAGCCTAGGACAGGGCGGCAATCAGCCCCAGCATTTT
TRBV14	once	TRBJ2-7	TRBD1	CASSQAPGTDHLSYEQYF	TGTGCCAGCAGCCAAGCTCCGGGGACAGACCATTTGTCCTACGAGCAGTACTTC
TRBV28	once	TRBJ2-1	TRBD2	CASSLESGLAGVNEQFF	TGTGCCAGCAGTTTAGAAAGTGGTCTAGCGGGAGTTAATGAGCAGTTCTTC
TRBV6-1	NA	TRBJ2-7	NA	CASSDLTLTTYEQYF	TGTGCCAGCAGTGATCTTACACTGACAACCTACGAGCAGTACTTC
TRBV7-9	NA	TRBJ1-5	NA	CASSTYTKTAQENQPQHF	TGTGCCAGCAGCACGTATACCAAAACGGCACAGGAAAATCAGCCCCAGCATTTT
TRBV21-1	NA	TRBJ1-5	NA	CAIQTGTDSNQPQHF	TGTGCCATACAAACCGGGACAGATAGCAATCAGCCCCAGCATTTT
TRBV5-1	NA	TRBJ2-1	NA	CASSFNSRTGGGYNEQFF	TGCGCCAGCAGCTTCAACTCTAGGACAGGAGGGGGATACAATGAGCAGTTCTTC
TRBV19	NA	TRBJ1-4	TRBD1	CASGGTGPSGHNEKLFF	TGTGCCAGTGGGGGGACAGGGCCTAGTGGGCATAATGAAAAACTGTTTTTT
TRBV7-9	NA	TRBJ2-7	NA	CASSSGPSLLRYYEQYF	TGTGCCAGCAGCTCTGGGCCCTCGCTTCTCAGGTACTACGAGCAGTACTTC
TRBV15	NA	TRBJ2-3	TRBD2	CATSRGLAGGTDTQYF	TGTGCCACCAGCAGAGGTCTAGCGGGAGGCACAGATACGCAGTATTTT
TRBV5-1	NA	TRBJ2-7	TRBD1	CASSLEGTGDPMSSYEQYF	TGCGCCAGCAGCTTGGAAGGGACAGGGGACCCGATGAGCTCCTACGAGCAGTACTTC
TRBV28	NA	TRBJ2-7	TRBD1	CASSFETGVLREQYF	TGTGCCAGCAGTTTCGAGACAGGGGTCCTACGGGAGCAGTACTTC
TRBV6-5	NA	TRBJ1-1	TRBD1	CASSYGTAVEAFF	TGTGCCAGCAGTTACGGGACAGCTGTTGAAGCTTTCTTT
TRBV13	many	TRBJ1-2	TRBD1	CASRLTGPGGGYTF	TGTGCCAGCAGACTGACAGGGCCAGGGGGCGGCTACACCTTC
TRBV5-1	NA	TRBJ2-7	NA	CASSFSSYEQYF	TGCGCCAGCAGCTTCAGCTCCTACGAGCAGTACTTC
TRBV9	NA	TRBJ1-1	TRBD1	CASSPRGQGATAEAFF	TGTGCCAGCAGCCCTAGGGGACAGGGGGCGACGGCTGAAGCTTTCTTT
TRBV29-1	NA	TRBJ2-6	NA	CSVEILSGANVLTF	TGCAGCGTTGAAATCCTCTCTGGGGCCAACGTCCTGACTTTC
TRBV2	NA	TRBJ1-1	TRBD1	CASSPDRVTEAFF	TGTGCCAGCAGCCCCGACAGGGTCACTGAAGCTTTCTTT
TRBV10-1	NA	TRBJ2-1	NA	CASSDPSGSGYNEQFF	TGCGCCAGCAGCGATCCCTCGGGTAGCGGATACAATGAGCAGTTCTTC
TRBV19	once	TRBJ1-5	TRBD1	CASSRDRDQPQHF	TGTGCCAGCTCCCGGGACAGAGATCAGCCCCAGCATTTT
TRBV29-1	NA	TRBJ1-2	NA	CSVDSGGPGGYTF	TGCAGCGTTGACTCGGGGGGGCCGGGAGGCTACACCTTC
TRBV6-1	NA	TRBJ1-1	NA	CASRLDGYTEAFF	TGTGCCAGCAGGCTAGACGGTTACACTGAAGCTTTCTTT
TRBV11-2	NA	TRBJ1-2	TRBD1	CASSSGGQAEGYTF	TGTGCCAGCAGCTCCGGGGGACAGGCAGAGGGCTACACCTTC
TRBV5-1	NA	TRBJ2-3	TRBD1	CASSLDGTALTDTQYF	TGCGCCAGCAGCTTGGACGGGACAGCACTCACAGATACGCAGTATTTT
TRBV6-1	few	TRBJ1-2	NA	CASSRSRGNYGYTF	TGTGCCAGCAGTCGAAGTCGGGGGAACTATGGCTACACCTTC
TRBV10-3	NA	TRBJ2-7	TRBD2	CAISEGLAGEVF	TGTGCCATCAGTGAGGGTCTAGCGGGAGAAGTGTTC
TRBV27	NA	TRBJ2-5	TRBD2	CASSPAAGVAETQYF	TGTGCCAGCAGTCCCGCCGCGGGGGTTGCGGAGACCCAGTACTTC